These 2 T cell receptor beta chains originate from one sample sequenced in a study of patients and donors after allogeneic stem cell transplantation. A single record per CDR3 protein comes from TCRdb applying MiXCR to the RT-PCR reads. The data hold roughly 960,000 distinct CDR3 sequences, with about a sixth observed a single time. The sample comprised blood, either unsorted or a sorted T cell fraction (not recorded which). The receptors derive from a human donor who was either an allogeneic HSCT recipient or a stem cell or donor lymphocyte infusion donor (not recorded which). It is not recorded whose cells these are; they may come from a transplant donor.

This chain uses TRBV12-3 or TRBV12-4 with TRBJ2-2; maybe TRBD1 (6 bases). The V and J ends lost 6 bases and 0 bases respectively, with 14 bases between them. The CDR3 covers 16 residues. The chain's CDR3 is CASSSPRGANTGELFF. The CDR3 coding sequence is TGTGCCAGCAGCAGCCCCAGGGGCGCGAACACCGGGGAGCTGTTTTTT.

The chain has TRBV5-1 and TRBJ2-7; 11 bases match TRBD1. The length of the CDR3 is 17 residues. CDR1 is SGHRS, CDR2 YFSETQ, per germline. V gave up 0 bases and J gave up 1 base; unmatched junction bases: 6. CDR3 in amino acids: CASSLAYRDRGSYEQYF. In DNA form, the CDR3 reads TGCGCCAGCAGCTTGGCCTACCGGGACAGGGGGTCCTACGAGCAGTACTTC.